The rows below give T cell receptor beta chains drawn from one sample of a study of T cells in Graves' hyperthyroidism and ophthalmopathy. TCRdb analysed the multiplex PCR reads with MiXCR anew, one entry per CDR3 protein. This repertoire shows about 500,000 distinct CDR3 sequences, approximately 48% found once; its top ten account for about 43%. Sequences were obtained from peripheral blood or thyroid tissue (not recorded which). The source is an adult woman with Graves' disease, either hyperthyroidism or ophthalmopathy (not recorded which). The CDR3 runs from the conserved cysteine through the conserved F or W. The D gene is left open where the match is weak. For some rows the clone size is stated as once, few or many, or as a class when expanded; others skip it.

D gene: .; J gene: TRBJ1-6; V gene: TRBV20-1; clone size: .; CDR3 DNA: TGCAGTGCTATTGCCGGGACTAGCGAGTGGGGTTCACCCCTCCACTTT; CDR3 protein: CSAIAGTSEWGSPLHF
D gene: TRBD1; J gene: TRBJ1-2; V gene: TRBV2; clone size: few; CDR3 DNA: TGTGCCAGCAGTTCGGACAGGGGGCGCGACTATGGCTACACCTTC; CDR3 protein: CASSSDRGRDYGYTF
D gene: .; J gene: TRBJ1-2; V gene: TRBV11-2; clone size: .; CDR3 DNA: TGTGCCAGCAGCGCCTTCAGGAACAACTATGGCTACACCTTC; CDR3 protein: CASSAFRNNYGYTF
D gene: TRBD1; J gene: TRBJ2-2; V gene: TRBV28; clone size: few; CDR3 DNA: TGTGCCAGCAGGGCAGGGGGCGGGGAGCTGTTTTTT; CDR3 protein: CASRAGGGELFF
D gene: .; J gene: TRBJ2-2; V gene: TRBV10-3; clone size: once; CDR3 DNA: TGTGCCATCAGCGACCCTCGGGCTAGCACCGGGGAGCTGTTTTTT; CDR3 protein: CAISDPRASTGELFF
D gene: TRBD1; J gene: TRBJ2-2; V gene: TRBV19; clone size: .; CDR3 DNA: TGTGCCAGTAAACCGACAGGGGTGCCCACCGGGGAGCTGTTTTTT; CDR3 protein: CASKPTGVPTGELFF
D gene: .; J gene: TRBJ1-2; V gene: TRBV28; clone size: .; CDR3 DNA: TGTGCCAGCAGTACTACCTATGGCTACACCTTC; CDR3 protein: CASSTTYGYTF
D gene: .; J gene: TRBJ1-1; V gene: TRBV29-1; clone size: many; CDR3 DNA: TGCAGCGTTGATAGCGGGAACACTGAAGCTTTCTTT; CDR3 protein: CSVDSGNTEAFF
D gene: .; J gene: TRBJ2-5; V gene: TRBV11-2; clone size: many; CDR3 DNA: TGTGCCAGCAGCCGAGCCCTCGTTAGAGACTTGGAGACCCAGTACTTC; CDR3 protein: CASSRALVRDLETQYF
D gene: .; J gene: TRBJ2-2; V gene: TRBV7-9; clone size: .; CDR3 DNA: TGTGCCAGCAGCTTAATGTCGACCGGGGAGCTGTTTTTT; CDR3 protein: CASSLMSTGELFF
D gene: .; J gene: TRBJ1-5; V gene: TRBV9; clone size: many; CDR3 DNA: TGTGCCAGCAGCGCCGGGGATCAGCCCCAGCATTTT; CDR3 protein: CASSAGDQPQHF
D gene: .; J gene: TRBJ2-3; V gene: TRBV20-1; clone size: .; CDR3 DNA: TGCAGTGCTAGCGAGTTTCGGTGGAGGTTAGATACGCAGTATTTT; CDR3 protein: CSASEFRWRLDTQYF
D gene: .; J gene: TRBJ2-5; V gene: TRBV2; clone size: .; CDR3 DNA: TGTGCCAGCAGTGAAACAGGGAGAGGTCAAGAGACCCAGTACTTC; CDR3 protein: CASSETGRGQETQYF
D gene: TRBD1; J gene: TRBJ1-1; V gene: TRBV12-3/TRBV12-4; clone size: many; CDR3 DNA: TGTGCCAGCAGTCACTCACAGGGGAGCACTGAAGCTTTCTTT; CDR3 protein: CASSHSQGSTEAFF
D gene: .; J gene: TRBJ2-3; V gene: TRBV7-3; clone size: .; CDR3 DNA: TGTGCCAGCAGCCTCAGAGGGGGGGCTACAGATACGCAGTATTTT; CDR3 protein: CASSLRGGATDTQYF
D gene: .; J gene: TRBJ2-5; V gene: TRBV10-3; clone size: few; CDR3 DNA: TGTGCCATCAGTGAGGGGTTCAGGACCCAGTACTTC; CDR3 protein: CAISEGFRTQYF
D gene: .; J gene: TRBJ1-1; V gene: TRBV14; clone size: .; CDR3 DNA: TGTGCCAGCAGCCAAGTCCGAGAGAGCACTGAAGCTTTCTTT; CDR3 protein: CASSQVRESTEAFF
D gene: .; J gene: TRBJ1-3; V gene: TRBV6-1; clone size: many; CDR3 DNA: TGTGCCAGCAGTTCCGCTTACTCTGGAAACACCATATATTTT; CDR3 protein: CASSSAYSGNTIYF
D gene: .; J gene: TRBJ1-2; V gene: TRBV29-1; clone size: .; CDR3 DNA: TGCAGCGTTGTAGCGGACAACCAACGGTCTAACTATGGCTACACCTTC; CDR3 protein: CSVVADNQRSNYGYTF
D gene: .; J gene: TRBJ2-3; V gene: TRBV15; clone size: .; CDR3 DNA: TGTGCCACCAGCAGAGTAGGGAGTCCCATAGATACGCAGTATTTT; CDR3 protein: CATSRVGSPIDTQYF
D gene: .; J gene: TRBJ1-1; V gene: TRBV9; clone size: few; CDR3 DNA: TGTGCCAGCAGTCCGAGCTGGGACACTGAAGCTTTCTTT; CDR3 protein: CASSPSWDTEAFF
D gene: .; J gene: TRBJ1-5; V gene: TRBV5-8; clone size: many; CDR3 DNA: TGTGCCAGCAGCTTGACCCTTACTAGGCCCCAGCATTTT; CDR3 protein: CASSLTLTRPQHF
D gene: TRBD1; J gene: TRBJ1-5; V gene: TRBV5-6; clone size: .; CDR3 DNA: TGTGCCAGCAGCTTCGACAGGGAAGAGACCCAGCATTTT; CDR3 protein: CASSFDREETQHF
D gene: TRBD1; J gene: TRBJ1-2; V gene: TRBV12-3/TRBV12-4; clone size: .; CDR3 DNA: TGTGCCAGCAGTATGGGACAGGAGATTAACTATGGCTACACCTTC; CDR3 protein: CASSMGQEINYGYTF
D gene: .; J gene: TRBJ2-5; V gene: TRBV25-1; clone size: once; CDR3 DNA: TGTGCCAGCAGTGATCGTAGTTTAGGGACCCAGTACTTC; CDR3 protein: CASSDRSLGTQYF
D gene: .; J gene: TRBJ2-7; V gene: TRBV7-2; clone size: many; CDR3 DNA: TGTGCCAGCAGCTTTTCGAACTACGAGCAGTACTTC; CDR3 protein: CASSFSNYEQYF
D gene: TRBD1; J gene: TRBJ2-7; V gene: TRBV29-1; clone size: .; CDR3 DNA: TGCAGCGTTGGAAACACGGGACAGGGGACCTACGAGCAGTACTTC; CDR3 protein: CSVGNTGQGTYEQYF
D gene: .; J gene: TRBJ2-1; V gene: TRBV12-3/TRBV12-4; clone size: .; CDR3 DNA: TGTGCCAGCAGCGCAACGTCAGGGAATCAGTTCTTC; CDR3 protein: CASSATSGNQFF
D gene: .; J gene: TRBJ2-2; V gene: TRBV7-3; clone size: many; CDR3 DNA: TGTGCCAGCAGCTTATATAAGACTAGTGACACCGGGGAGCTGTTTTTT; CDR3 protein: CASSLYKTSDTGELFF
D gene: .; J gene: TRBJ2-7; V gene: TRBV14; clone size: many; CDR3 DNA: TGTGCCAGCAGCCGGCATTTCACCTCTGTCGAGCAGTACTTC; CDR3 protein: CASSRHFTSVEQYF
D gene: .; J gene: TRBJ1-2; V gene: TRBV10-3; clone size: few; CDR3 DNA: TGTGCCATCAAGGGCGAAATCTCTTATGGCTACACCTTC; CDR3 protein: CAIKGEISYGYTF
D gene: .; J gene: TRBJ2-7; V gene: TRBV7-7; clone size: many; CDR3 DNA: TGTGCTAGCAGCCAAAGGGACTCCGGCGAGCAGTACTTC; CDR3 protein: CASSQRDSGEQYF
D gene: TRBD2; J gene: TRBJ2-2; V gene: TRBV7-2; clone size: .; CDR3 DNA: TGTGCCAGCAGCGTAGTGGGGGGGAGTGGGACCGGGGAGCTGTTTTTT; CDR3 protein: CASSVVGGSGTGELFF
D gene: .; J gene: TRBJ1-1; V gene: TRBV10-2; clone size: many; CDR3 DNA: TGCGCCAGCATCGGGACAACTGGGCCTGAAGCTTTCTTT; CDR3 protein: CASIGTTGPEAFF
D gene: .; J gene: TRBJ1-2; V gene: TRBV7-2; clone size: many; CDR3 DNA: TGTGCCAGCAGCTTTCGGTACCTTAGGGACTATGGCTACACCTTC; CDR3 protein: CASSFRYLRDYGYTF
D gene: .; J gene: TRBJ1-5; V gene: TRBV7-9; clone size: .; CDR3 DNA: TGTGCCAGCTGGGACACAAACAACTACGAGCATTTT; CDR3 protein: CASWDTNNYEHF